The 7 T cell receptor beta chains below were found in one sample sequenced in a study of T cell responses to AZD1222 COVID-19 vaccine. Only in-frame clones appear in the TCRdb table, and some are missing; sequencing was by immunoSEQ multiplex PCR. Of around 110,000 clones listed, around 91% are singletons. The material sequenced was peripheral blood, taken on day 0 of AZD1222 vaccination. These TCRs come from an adult in good health.

V is TRBV6-5 and J is TRBJ1-1, with D perhaps matching TRBD1 (6 bases). The CDR3 sequence is 13 residues long. Germline V gene lookup returns CDR1 MNHEY and CDR2 SVGAGI. V was pared by 6 bases and J by 5 bases, with 13 bases between. The CDR3 loop reads CASRTGPETEAFF. The CDR3 DNA reads TGTGCCAGCAGGACAGGCCCGGAGACTGAAGCTTTCTTT.

The V and J genes are TRBV9 and TRBJ1-6; unclear D gene. Germline CDR1 is SGDLS and CDR2 is YYNGEE. The CDR3 has 13 amino acids. Trimming took off 9 bases at V and 4 bases at J, with 11 bases between the two ends. The DNA of the CDR3 is TGTGCCACCTCGGACGGTTATAATTCACCCCTCCACTTT. This sequence encodes CATSDGYNSPLHF.

This clone was counted once. CDR3 DNA sequence: TGTGCCAGCTGGGATTTTTACTACGAGCAGTACTTC. This sequence encodes CASWDFYYEQYF. This chain links TRBV2 with TRBJ2-7; unclear D gene. V lost 8 bases and J 3 bases, leaving 11 bases between the germline ends. This CDR3 region has 12 residues. Germline CDR1 is SNHLY and CDR2 is FYNNEI.

The J gene is TRBJ1-2, the V gene TRBV2; D remains ambiguous. V dropped 6 bases and J dropped 8 bases, with 13 bases sitting between them. Germline V gene lookup returns CDR1 SNHLY and CDR2 FYNNEI. The CDR3 spans 12 residues. The CDR3 here is CASSLNLGGYTF. Here the CDR3 DNA reads TGTGCCAGCAGCTTAAACCTCGGAGGCTACACCTTC.

The chain recombines TRBV9 with TRBJ2-2, with no clear D. V shed 3 bases and J shed 2 bases, with 5 bases lying between them. Germline values: CDR1 SGDLS, CDR2 YYNGEE. The CDR3 extends over 13 amino acids. The CDR3 region is CASSARNTGELFF. CDR3 DNA sequence: TGTGCCAGCAGCGCCCGTAACACCGGGGAGCTGTTTTTT.

V gene TRBV7-2 combines with J gene TRBJ1-5; D remains ambiguous. V was clipped by 1 base and J by 0 bases, with 7 bases between them. The CDR3 length is 15 residues. CDR1 is SGHTA and CDR2 is FQGNSA in the germline V gene. In nucleotides, the CDR3 is TGTGCCAGCAGCTTAGTGGTTAATAGCAATCAGCCCCAGCATTTT. Protein: CASSLVVNSNQPQHF.

This chain links TRBV5-5 with TRBJ2-7; TRBD1 aligns across 8 bases. The germline V gene encodes CDR1 SGHKS and CDR2 YYEKEE (reference sequence). V shed 3 bases and J 4 bases; nucleotides not matched to a gene: 12. The CDR3 extends over 16 amino acids. The DNA for the CDR3 is TGTGCCAGCAGCTCAGAGAGGGACAGGTTTAGTTACGAGCAGTACTTC. Translating gives CASSSERDRFSYEQYF.